The 20 T cell receptor beta chains given below trace back to one sample, sequenced in a study of blood T cell repertoires in COVID-19. TCRdb's copy holds only in-frame clones and misses some; the assay was immunoSEQ multiplex PCR. The top ten clones hold roughly 8.6% of a sample with about 120,000 clones, 70% to 80% of them seen once. The specimen was peripheral blood. The source is a human donor in a cohort sampled during active COVID-19.

V and J are TRBV5-5 and TRBJ1-5; D is unresolved. Germline V gene lookup returns CDR1 SGHKS and CDR2 YYEKEE (reference sequence). CDR3 length equals 13 residues. Between the trimmed V and J ends, which lost 0 bases and 4 bases, there was a span of 5 bases. The CDR3 DNA is TGTGCCAGCAGCTTGGACAGAAATCAGCCCCAGCATTTT. It is translated as CASSLDRNQPQHF.

The chain joins TRBV5-4 to TRBJ2-1; 10 bases map to TRBD2. The CDR3 contains 14 residues. Germline CDR1 and CDR2: SGHNT and YYREEE (reference sequence). V trimming: 6 bases; J trimming: 4 bases; junction bases outside the gene matches: 4. CDR3 coding DNA: TGTGCCAGCACCCCTAGCGGGAGTTACAATGAGCAGTTCTTC. Translating it yields CASTPSGSYNEQFF.

V gene TRBV10-3 combines with J gene TRBJ2-7, with TRBD2 identical over 7 bases. CDR1 ENHRY and CDR2 SYGVKD come from the germline V gene. The CDR3 sequence is 16 residues long. V was pared by 3 bases and J by 4 bases, with 12 bases of the junction left unmatched. For the CDR3, the DNA is TGTGCCATCAGTGACCCGGGACTTCGGGGAGGGTACGAGCAGTACTTC. It codes for CAISDPGLRGGYEQYF.

This clone has just a few counts. V and J are TRBV29-1 and TRBJ2-5, with D maybe TRBD1 (5 bases). Deletions cut 5 bases from V and 5 bases from J, with 9 bases between. Germline V gene sequence: CDR1 SQVTM, CDR2 ANQGSEA. The CDR3 totals 11 residues. The CDR3 is CSVSRAETQYF. In DNA, the CDR3 is TGCAGCGTTAGCAGGGCTGAGACCCAGTACTTC.

The rearrangement uses TRBV13 and TRBJ2-5; 8 nucleotides align to TRBD2. Germline V CDR1 and CDR2: PRHDT, FYEKMQ (reference sequence). This CDR3 comprises 16 residues. V shed 0 bases and J 2 bases; nucleotides not matched to a gene: 5. This chain's CDR3 is CASSLGLLAVQETQYF. In DNA form, the CDR3 reads TGTGCCAGCAGCTTAGGCTTACTAGCGGTACAAGAGACCCAGTACTTC.

V is TRBV7-9 and J is TRBJ2-1, with unresolved D. Trimming pared 5 bases from V and 5 bases from J, leaving 16 bases between. This CDR3 spans 15 amino acids. CDR1 SEHNR and CDR2 FQNEAQ come from the germline V gene (reference sequence). The DNA for the CDR3 is TGTGCCAGCAGCACCCACACGGTCCGGGACAATGAGCAGTTCTTC. Its protein product is CASSTHTVRDNEQFF. The variable domain in full, completed from reference TRBV7-9 and TRBJ2-1, reads DTGVSQNPRHKITKRGQNVTFRCDPISEHNRLYWYRQTLGQGPEFLTYFQNEAQLEKSRLLSDRFSAERPKGSFSTLEIQRTEQGDSAMYLCASSTHTVRDNEQFFGPGTRLTVL.

The V call is TRBV7-8, the J call TRBJ2-7; the D gene is possibly TRBD2 (5 bases). V lost 4 bases, J lost 7 bases, and 8 bases lay in between. The CDR3 contains 11 residues. Germline CDR1 is SGHVS and CDR2 is FQNEAQ. As DNA, the CDR3 is TGTGCCAGCAGCTCCCGGACTGAGCAGTACTTC. The encoded protein is CASSSRTEQYF.

This chain links TRBV4-1 with TRBJ2-7, with TRBD2 matching over 8 bases. The J segment lost 1 base and the V segment lost 5 bases, leaving 10 bases of the junction unmatched. This CDR3 is 16 amino acids long. Germline V gives CDR1 MGHRA, CDR2 YSYEKL. This CDR3 reads CASSAPRAGGSYEQYF. CDR3 DNA: TGCGCCAGCAGCGCCCCTAGGGCGGGGGGATCCTACGAGCAGTACTTC.

The chain couples TRBV2 to TRBJ1-1; D is undetermined. Germline V gene data show CDR1 as SNHLY and CDR2 as FYNNEI. The germline V and J ends were trimmed by 0 bases and 4 bases, with 15 bases remaining between them. This CDR3 comprises 16 residues. CDR3 protein: CASSEASEGTRTEAFF. The CDR3 DNA sequence: TGTGCCAGCAGTGAAGCCTCAGAGGGAACTCGCACTGAAGCTTTCTTT.

This clone was seen a handful of times. This chain joins TRBV3-1 (or the pseudogene TRBV3-2) and TRBJ1-2; no clear D gene. Trimming removed 0 bases at V and 4 bases at J, with 9 bases between. The germline V gene has CDR1 LGHDT and CDR2 YNNKEL (reference sequence). The CDR3 runs to 14 residues. The CDR3 loop is CASSQEAVAYGYTF. CDR3 nucleotide sequence: TGTGCCAGCAGCCAAGAGGCGGTGGCCTATGGCTACACCTTC.

This chain joins TRBV9 and TRBJ2-3; D perhaps matches TRBD1 (6 bases). Trimming removed 0 bases at V and 4 bases at J, with 6 bases between. Germline lookup yields CDR1 SGDLS and CDR2 YYNGEE. CDR3 length equals 13 residues. CDR3 in DNA: TGTGCCAGCAGCGTAGGGGGGCCAGATACGCAGTATTTT. Translating gives CASSVGGPDTQYF.

The chain combines TRBV5-6 with TRBJ1-1; TRBD1 agrees at 8 bases. Germline V gives CDR1 SGHDT, CDR2 YYEEEE. Trimming removed 3 bases from V and 4 bases from J; junction bases left unmatched: 5. The CDR3 runs to 14 residues. CDR3: CASSWGDRGTEAFF. In DNA form, the CDR3 reads TGTGCCAGCAGCTGGGGAGACAGGGGCACTGAAGCTTTCTTT. Supplemented by reference TRBV5-6 and TRBJ1-1, the full variable domain reads DAGVTQSPTHLIKTRGQQVTLRCSPKSGHDTVSWYQQALGQGPQFIFQYYEEEERQRGNFPDRFSGHQFPNYSSELNVNALLLGDSALYLCASSWGDRGTEAFFGQGTRLTVV.

The CDR3 DNA is TGTGCCAGCAGTTTATATGGGGGGACTAGCGGGAGGTTGCAGGAGCAGTACTTC. Protein: CASSLYGGTSGRLQEQYF. The chain combines TRBV27 with TRBJ2-7; 15 bases agree with TRBD2. Germline V gene sequence: CDR1 MNHEY, CDR2 SMNVEV (reference sequence). The ends lost 1 base at V and 7 bases at J; junction bases unmatched: 11. There are 18 residues in the CDR3.

The V gene is TRBV11-1, the J gene TRBJ1-1; TRBD1 aligns across 9 bases. Germline CDR1 SGHAT, CDR2 FQDESV (reference sequence). The CDR3 extends over 13 amino acids. V was clipped by 5 bases and J by 6 bases; unmatched bases: 4. The CDR3 protein is CASSGQGRPEAFF. In DNA, the CDR3 is TGTGCCAGCAGCGGACAGGGGAGGCCTGAAGCTTTCTTT.

J is TRBJ2-7 and V is TRBV10-3, with TRBD2 matching over 8 bases. J was trimmed by 7 bases and V by 4 bases; bases with no gene match: 12. This CDR3 is 15 amino acids long. Germline CDR1 ENHRY, CDR2 SYGVKD. This chain's CDR3 is CAISGLAGSGGEQYF. CDR3 in DNA: TGTGCCATCAGTGGGTTAGCGGGATCCGGCGGGGAGCAGTACTTC.

This clone was seen just once. J is TRBJ2-3 and V is TRBV4-1; 8 positions match TRBD1. Per the germline V gene, CDR1 is MGHRA and CDR2 is YSYEKL. The CDR3 totals 15 residues. V lost 4 bases, J lost 3 bases, and 6 bases stayed unmatched. CDR3 residues: CASSLPQGATDTQYF. CDR3 sequence (DNA): TGCGCCAGCAGCCTTCCCCAGGGGGCAACAGATACGCAGTATTTT.

V and J are TRBV29-1 and TRBJ1-1, with 8 bases aligning to TRBD1. V was pared by 6 bases and J by 8 bases, with 8 bases of the junction left unmatched. CDR3 length: 12 amino acids. Germline V gives CDR1 SQVTM, CDR2 ANQGSEA. The CDR3 coding sequence is TGCAGCGTGATTCAGGGGGCAGGAGAAGCTTTCTTT. It codes for CSVIQGAGEAFF.

V gene TRBV28 combines with J gene TRBJ2-3, with 7 bases identical to TRBD2. Germline CDR1 reads MDHEN; CDR2 reads SYDVKM. The CDR3 is 14 amino acids. After removal of 3 bases from V and 7 bases from J, the junction contained 7 bases not matched to a gene. This CDR3 reads CASSLTGRINTQYF. CDR3 nucleotides: TGTGCCAGCAGTTTGACCGGGAGGATAAATACGCAGTATTTT.

V gene TRBV5-1 combines with J gene TRBJ2-7, with 7 bases identical to TRBD2. Germline CDR1 SGHRS, CDR2 YFSETQ. The CDR3 consists of 17 residues. V gave up 0 bases and J gave up 0 bases; unmatched junction bases: 9. The CDR3 nucleotides read TGCGCCAGCAGCTTGGAAGGGGCTAGCGGCCACTCCTACGAGCAGTACTTC. Translating it yields CASSLEGASGHSYEQYF.

The V gene is TRBV13, the J gene TRBJ1-2; D might be TRBD1 (5 bases). Looked up from germline, CDR1 is PRHDT and CDR2 is FYEKMQ (reference sequence). The CDR3 runs to 14 residues. The V gene lost 1 base and the J gene lost 3 bases, with 9 bases spanning the gap. CDR3 region: CASSLDPRDYGYTF. CDR3 DNA: TGTGCCAGCAGCTTAGACCCCAGGGACTATGGCTACACCTTC. Complete variable domain (other parts from reference TRBV13 and TRBJ1-2): AAGVIQSPRHLIKEKRETATLKCYPIPRHDTVYWYQQGPGQDPQFLISFYEKMQSDKGSIPDRFSAQQFSDYHSELNMSSLELGDSALYFCASSLDPRDYGYTFGSGTRLTVV.